Following are 27 T cell receptor beta chains from one sample sequenced in a study of cytomegalovirus exposure and HLA in healthy donors. Both 60 Vbeta primers and 13 Jbeta primers went into the PCR. Sequencing was performed with immunoSEQ multiplex PCR; in TCRdb, only in-frame clones are kept and a portion is missing. The table shows about 110,000 clones, with roughly 70% occurring only once. Source material: PBMCs. These receptors were taken from a woman between 65 and 79 years old in good health and CMV-seropositive.

This clone came up once. Compared with germline, one end of the junction differs, possibly owing to a read error. The chain couples TRBV7-6 to TRBJ1-2, with 11 bases aligning to TRBD1. The CDR3 is 13 amino acids. Looked up from germline, CDR1 is SGHVS and CDR2 is FNYEAQ. CDR3 loop: CASSLAGTGGKAF. As DNA, the CDR3 is TGTGCCAGCAGCTTAGCCGGGACAGGGGGAAAAGCCTTC.

The chain recombines TRBV6-5 with TRBJ2-5, with D tentatively TRBD1 (5 bases). Gene TRBJ2-7 matches the end of the DNA better, so the J call may be wrong. This CDR3 spans 13 amino acids. Germline V gives CDR1 MNHEY, CDR2 SVGAGI. The CDR3 sequence: CASSLRDSYEQYF. The CDR3 DNA reads as TGTGCCAGCAGTCTCAGGGACTCCTACGAGCAGTACTTC.

The chain combines TRBV2 with TRBJ1-5; 7 nucleotides agree with TRBD1. In germline, CDR1 is SNHLY, CDR2 FYNNEI. The CDR3 contains 16 residues. V trimming: 7 bases; J trimming: 2 bases; junction bases outside the gene matches: 11. The CDR3 here is CASTPKTGKGNQPQHF. The CDR3 coding sequence is TGTGCCAGCACCCCGAAGACAGGGAAGGGCAATCAGCCCCAGCATTTT.

The chain joins TRBV5-1 to TRBJ1-1, with D maybe TRBD1 (5 bases). Trimming left V 0 bases short and J 11 bases short, with 14 bases between. The CDR3 length is 13 residues. From germline, CDR1 is SGHRS and CDR2 YFSETQ. The CDR3 here is CASSLVWGVEAFF. Here the CDR3 DNA reads TGCGCCAGCAGCTTGGTATGGGGGGTTGAGGCTTTCTTT. Full variable domain (missing parts from reference TRBV5-1 and TRBJ1-1): KAGVTQTPRYLIKTRGQQVTLSCSPISGHRSVSWYQQTPGQGLQFLFEYFSETQRNKGNFPGRFSGRQFSNSRSEMNVSTLELGDSALYLCASSLVWGVEAFFGQGTRLTVV.

The rearrangement links TRBV7-2 to TRBJ1-1; D is possibly TRBD1 (6 bases). The ends were cut back, 2 bases at V and 2 bases at J, with 9 bases in the middle. CDR1 is SGHTA, CDR2 FQGNSA, per germline. The length of the CDR3 is 14 residues. The DNA of the CDR3 is TGTGCCAGCAGCTTATTGGGGGCAAACACTGAAGCTTTCTTT. Translated: CASSLLGANTEAFF.

The chain uses TRBV5-6 and TRBJ1-1, with D possibly being TRBD1 (5 bases). Germline V gene data show CDR1 as SGHDT and CDR2 as YYEEEE. The CDR3 is 15 residues long. The V end lost 2 bases, the J end lost 1 base, and 12 bases lay between the germline ends. The CDR3 sequence is CASSFMRTQNTEAFF. CDR3 in DNA: TGTGCCAGCAGCTTTATGAGGACACAGAACACTGAAGCTTTCTTT.

This clone was seen more than once but under ten times. The rearrangement joins TRBV5-1 to TRBJ1-2; D call uncertain. The V gene lost 0 bases and the J gene lost 5 bases, with 5 bases spanning the gap. Germline-derived CDR1 and CDR2 are SGHRS and YFSETQ. The CDR3 is made up of 12 amino acids. The CDR3 bases are TGCGCCAGCAGCTTGGCCGGGTATGGCTACACCTTC. This gives the protein CASSLAGYGYTF.

The genes are TRBV18 and TRBJ1-6; perhaps TRBD1 as D (6 bases). The germline CDR1 and CDR2 sequences are KGHSH and LQKENI. V gave up 6 bases and J gave up 5 bases, with 14 bases separating them. CDR3 length: 15 amino acids. CDR3 amino acids: CASSQQGVDNSPLHF. In nucleotides, the CDR3 is TGTGCCAGCTCCCAACAGGGAGTTGATAATTCACCCCTCCACTTT.

V is TRBV4-1 and J is TRBJ1-1, with D unclear. Per germline, CDR1 MGHRA and CDR2 YSYEKL. CDR3 length: 14 amino acids. V was trimmed by 0 bases and J by 0 bases, leaving 5 bases between them. The CDR3 region has the DNA TGCGCCAGCAGCCAAGATCGGGTGAACACTGAAGCTTTCTTT. It yields the protein CASSQDRVNTEAFF.

CDR3 protein: CASSLGLAGASYEQYF. CDR3 in DNA: TGTGCCAGCAGCCTCGGACTAGCGGGGGCCTCCTACGAGCAGTACTTC. V is TRBV7-2 and J is TRBJ2-7, with TRBD2 identical over 13 bases. Germline lookup yields CDR1 SGHTA and CDR2 FQGNSA. This CDR3 has 16 amino acids. Germline trimming cut 5 bases from V and 0 bases from J; bases unmatched to any gene: 4.

This clone was found once. The CDR3 sequence: CASSFQDTANTEAFF. The CDR3 DNA sequence: TGTGCCAGCAGCTTTCAGGACACGGCTAACACTGAAGCTTTCTTT. The chain joins TRBV7-9 to TRBJ1-1; the D gene is possibly TRBD1 (5 bases). Trimming shortened V by 3 bases and J by 2 bases, and 13 bases separated the two germline ends. Per the germline V gene, CDR1 is SEHNR and CDR2 is FQNEAQ (reference sequence). The CDR3 covers 15 residues. The full variable domain, its missing parts supplied by reference TRBV7-9 and TRBJ1-1, is DTGVSQNPRHKITKRGQNVTFRCDPISEHNRLYWYRQTLGQGPEFLTYFQNEAQLEKSRLLSDRFSAERPKGSFSTLEIQRTEQGDSAMYLCASSFQDTANTEAFFGQGTRLTVV.

The J gene is TRBJ2-5, the V gene TRBV10-3; TRBD2 agrees at 7 bases. Germline-derived CDR1 and CDR2 are ENHRY and SYGVKD. V shed 10 bases and J 3 bases; nucleotides not matched to a gene: 11. CDR3 length: 14 residues. The CDR3: CATSGGIGEETQYF. CDR3 nucleotides: TGTGCCACCTCGGGGGGTATCGGGGAAGAGACCCAGTACTTC.

The chain employs TRBV7-2 and TRBJ1-6, with D unresolved. CDR1 is SGHTA, CDR2 FQGNSA, per germline. The CDR3 has 15 residues. The V end was cut by 5 bases, the J end by 3 bases, with 11 bases between. CDR3 sequence: CASSQTRSYNSPLHF. The DNA of the CDR3 is TGTGCCAGCAGCCAAACAAGGAGCTATAATTCACCCCTCCACTTT.

This rearrangement joins TRBV11-2 to TRBJ1-1; D is perhaps TRBD1 (6 bases). V lost 3 bases and J 1 base, leaving 9 bases between the germline ends. CDR1 SGHAT and CDR2 FQNNGV come from the germline V gene. This CDR3 spans 14 amino acids. This chain's CDR3 is CASSLGHANTEAFF. CDR3 bases: TGTGCCAGCAGCTTGGGACACGCGAACACTGAAGCTTTCTTT. Supplemented by reference TRBV11-2 and TRBJ1-1, the full variable domain reads EAGVAQSPRYKIIEKRQSVAFWCNPISGHATLYWYQQILGQGPKLLIQFQNNGVVDDSQLPKDRFSAERLKGVDSTLKIQPAKLEDSAVYLCASSLGHANTEAFFGQGTRLTVV.

This clone was detected once. The CDR3 reads CAWRESAEAFF. The CDR3 nucleotides read TGTGCCTGGAGAGAAAGCGCTGAAGCTTTCTTT. The V call is TRBV30, the J call TRBJ1-1, with unresolved D. The CDR3 extends over 11 amino acids. V lost 3 bases, J lost 6 bases, and 8 bases lay in between. Germline-derived CDR1 and CDR2 are GTSNPN and SVGIG (reference sequence).

J is TRBJ2-3 and V is TRBV7-2, with TRBD2 identical over 9 bases. Germline CDR1 SGHTA, CDR2 FQGNSA. J was trimmed by 7 bases and V by 5 bases; bases with no gene match: 10. The CDR3 runs 15 residues. The CDR3 nucleotides are TGTGCCAGCAGCCCGGATGCGGGGGGGCCGAATACGCAGTATTTT. As protein: CASSPDAGGPNTQYF.

The CDR3 reads CASSIVQGPYTEAFF. CDR3 DNA sequence: TGTGCCAGTAGTATAGTTCAGGGGCCGTACACTGAAGCTTTCTTT. This rearrangement joins TRBV19 to TRBJ1-1; D might be TRBD1 (6 bases). From germline, CDR1 is LNHDA and CDR2 SQIVND (reference sequence). V lost 1 base and J lost 3, with 12 bases in between. The CDR3 length is 15 residues.

Turning to this clone: This same CDR3 is encoded by further DNA sequences in the sample. The chain links TRBV19 to TRBJ2-3, with 9 bases that match TRBD1. V shed 4 bases and J 1 base; nucleotides not matched to a gene: 6. The CDR3 loop spans 16 amino acids. The germline V gene encodes CDR1 LNHDA and CDR2 SQIVND (reference sequence). The CDR3 nucleotides read TGTGCCAGTAGTAAGGGACAGGGATACCGCACAGATACGCAGTATTTT. This sequence encodes CASSKGQGYRTDTQYF. Together with reference TRBV19 and TRBJ2-3, the CDR3 gives the full variable domain: DGGITQSPKYLFRKEGQNVTLSCEQNLNHDAMYWYRQDPGQGLRLIYYSQIVNDFQKGDIAEGYSVSREKKESFPLTVTSAQKNPTAFYLCASSKGQGYRTDTQYFGPGTRLTVL.

This clone was detected only a few times. The rearrangement links TRBV19 to TRBJ1-1; TRBD1 agrees at 7 bases. Germline lookup yields CDR1 LNHDA and CDR2 SQIVND (reference sequence). Unmatched junction bases numbered 11, after V lost 6 bases and J lost 4 bases. CDR3 length: 15 residues. The CDR3 is CASRTGSFVSTEAFF. Written as DNA, the CDR3 is TGTGCCAGTAGGACAGGGAGCTTCGTTAGCACTGAAGCTTTCTTT.

This sequence joins TRBV10-1 and TRBJ1-1; unclear D gene. The V and J ends lost 2 bases and 0 bases respectively, with 7 bases between them. Germline lookup yields CDR1 WNHNN and CDR2 SYGVQD (reference sequence). The CDR3 has 14 amino acids. The CDR3 here is CASSENSLNTEAFF. DNA of the CDR3: TGCGCCAGCAGTGAGAACAGCTTGAACACTGAAGCTTTCTTT.

This clone has a handful of counts. This chain joins TRBV15 and TRBJ1-5; D is undetermined. This CDR3 spans 15 amino acids. V lost 5 bases and J 7 bases, leaving 18 bases between the germline ends. Germline V gene sequence: CDR1 LNHNV, CDR2 YYDKDF (reference sequence). The CDR3 is CATSDQRRGMQPQHF. The DNA of the CDR3 is TGTGCCACCAGCGATCAGAGGCGGGGTATGCAGCCCCAGCATTTT. The full variable domain, with the rest looked up from reference TRBV15 and TRBJ1-5, is DAMVIQNPRYQVTQFGKPVTLSCSQTLNHNVMYWYQQKSSQAPKLLFHYYDKDFNNEADTPDNFQSRRPNTSFCFLDIRSPGLGDTAMYLCATSDQRRGMQPQHFGDGTRLSIL.

The CDR3 loop reads CSVGDRNYGYTF. The CDR3 DNA sequence: TGCAGCGTAGGGGACAGGAACTATGGCTACACCTTC. This chain joins TRBV29-1 and TRBJ1-2, with 8 bases matching TRBD1. CDR1 and CDR2 from the germline V gene are SQVTM and ANQGSEA. This CDR3 spans 12 amino acids. The V gene end was trimmed by 6 bases and the J gene end by 2 bases; junction bases not matched to a gene: 2.

The chain carries TRBV10-3 and TRBJ1-2, with 7 positions matching TRBD1. The CDR3 consists of 12 residues. Germline CDR1 ENHRY, CDR2 SYGVKD. The V segment lost 2 bases and the J segment 6 bases; nucleotides outside the gene matches: 0. CDR3 residues: CAISEDRDGYTF. CDR3 DNA sequence: TGTGCCATCAGTGAGGACAGGGATGGCTACACCTTC.

V and J are TRBV27 and TRBJ2-7; D is possibly TRBD2 (6 bases). The V and J ends lost 5 bases and 4 bases respectively, with 15 bases between them. There are 14 residues in the CDR3. The germline CDR1 and CDR2 sequences are MNHEY and SMNVEV (reference sequence). CDR3 loop: CASSVPGRIYEQYF. The DNA of the CDR3 is TGTGCCAGCAGTGTTCCAGGGAGGATATACGAGCAGTACTTC.

This clone was counted ten times or more. The chain has TRBV5-4 and TRBJ1-1; D possibly corresponds to TRBD1 (6 bases). Trimming took off 4 bases at V and 3 bases at J, with 10 bases between the two ends. From germline, CDR1 is SGHNT and CDR2 YYREEE (reference sequence). This CDR3 contains 13 residues. In DNA form, the CDR3 reads TGTGCCAGCAGCGTGGACAGCCACACTGAAGCTTTCTTT. Protein product: CASSVDSHTEAFF.

A single count supports this clone. The chain has TRBV6-1 and TRBJ2-7; D not resolved. This CDR3 region has 11 residues. The V end lost 3 bases, the J end lost 4 bases, and 4 bases lay between the germline ends. The germline gives CDR1 MNHNS, CDR2 SASEGT. The chain's CDR3 is CASSDQYEQYF. CDR3 nucleotide sequence: TGTGCCAGCAGTGATCAGTACGAGCAGTACTTC.

The rearrangement links TRBV30 to TRBJ2-6; 12 nucleotides agree with TRBD1. Germline trimming cut 4 bases from V and 3 bases from J; bases unmatched to any gene: 4. This CDR3 has 16 amino acids. Germline CDR1 and CDR2: GTSNPN and SVGIG (reference sequence). CDR3 loop: CAWTGTGGRGANVLTF. The CDR3 bases are TGTGCCTGGACCGGGACAGGGGGCCGTGGGGCCAACGTCCTGACTTTC. Complete variable domain (other parts from reference TRBV30 and TRBJ2-6): SQTIHQWPATLVQPVGSPLSLECTVEGTSNPNLYWYRQAAGRGLQLLFYSVGIGQISSEVPQNLSASRPQDRQFILSSKKLLLSDSGFYLCAWTGTGGRGANVLTFGAGSRLTVL.